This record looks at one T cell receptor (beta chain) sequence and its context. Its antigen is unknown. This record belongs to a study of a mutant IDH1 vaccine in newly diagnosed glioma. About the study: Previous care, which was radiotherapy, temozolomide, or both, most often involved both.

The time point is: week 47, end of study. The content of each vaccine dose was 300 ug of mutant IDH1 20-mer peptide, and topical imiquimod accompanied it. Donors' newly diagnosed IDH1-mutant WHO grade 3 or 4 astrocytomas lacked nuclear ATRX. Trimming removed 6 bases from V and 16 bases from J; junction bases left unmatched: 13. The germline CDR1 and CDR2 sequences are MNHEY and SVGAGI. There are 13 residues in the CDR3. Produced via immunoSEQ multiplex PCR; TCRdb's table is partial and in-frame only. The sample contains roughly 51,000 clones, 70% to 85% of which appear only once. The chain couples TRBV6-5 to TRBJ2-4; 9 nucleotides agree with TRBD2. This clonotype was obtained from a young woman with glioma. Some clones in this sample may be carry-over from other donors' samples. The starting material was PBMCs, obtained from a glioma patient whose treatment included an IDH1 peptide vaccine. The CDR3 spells CASSTLIAGEIYF. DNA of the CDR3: TGTGCCAGCAGCACTCTCATAGCGGGAGAAATATACTTC.